This is a list of T cell receptor beta chains from one sample in a study of cytomegalovirus exposure and HLA in healthy donors. The protocol was immunoSEQ multiplex PCR, while the TCRdb copy is restricted to in-frame clones and leaves out a portion. Recorded for this sample: 25,000 to 40,000 clones. Specimen: PBMCs. The receptor set was obtained from a woman in her forties in good health and CMV-seropositive. Each CDR3 is given with its conserved first and last residue. A D gene is named only where the DNA matches it firmly.

v_gene: TRBV2; j_gene: TRBJ2-7; d_gene: .; len: 14; CDR3nt: TGTGCCAGCATCCCCAGCGCTGCCGCCTACGAGCAGTACTTC; CDR3aa: CASIPSAAAYEQYF
v_gene: TRBV4-1; j_gene: TRBJ2-2; d_gene: TRBD1; len: 16; CDR3nt: TGCGCCAGCAGCCAAAGAGGGACAGCGAACACCGGGGAGCTGTTTTTT; CDR3aa: CASSQRGTANTGELFF
v_gene: TRBV2; j_gene: TRBJ2-7; d_gene: TRBD2; len: 13; CDR3nt: TGTGCCAGCATCGATGCGGGGGTCTACGAGCAGTACTTC; CDR3aa: CASIDAGVYEQYF
v_gene: TRBV25-1; j_gene: TRBJ2-1; d_gene: TRBD2; len: 15; CDR3nt: TGTGCCAGCAGTGTTGGAGCGGGAGCCTACAATGAGCAGTTCTTC; CDR3aa: CASSVGAGAYNEQFF
v_gene: TRBV7-9; j_gene: TRBJ2-5; d_gene: .; len: 14; CDR3nt: TGTGCCAGCACCTTAGGTCTGTACCAAGAGACCCAGTACTTC; CDR3aa: CASTLGLYQETQYF
v_gene: TRBV4-1; j_gene: TRBJ1-1; d_gene: TRBD1; len: 15; CDR3nt: TGCGCCAGCAGTCCGGACAGGGGGAGAGGGAATGAAGCTTTCTTT; CDR3aa: CASSPDRGRGNEAFF
v_gene: TRBV13; j_gene: TRBJ1-2; d_gene: .; len: 14; CDR3nt: TGTGCCAGCAGCTTAGAATCCTCGTCTCCGGGACATTACTTC; CDR3aa: CASSLESSSPGHYF
v_gene: TRBV27; j_gene: TRBJ2-7; d_gene: TRBD2; len: 19; CDR3nt: TGTGCCAGCAGTTTATCGTGGGTAGGGTATATGGGAGGGCCTTCCGAGCAGTACTTC; CDR3aa: CASSLSWVGYMGGPSEQYF
v_gene: TRBV27; j_gene: TRBJ2-1; d_gene: TRBD2; len: 18; CDR3nt: TGTGCCAGCAGTTCGATACTACCTCTAGCGGATCTCTACAATGAGCAGTTCTTC; CDR3aa: CASSSILPLADLYNEQFF
v_gene: TRBV5-4; j_gene: TRBJ2-1; d_gene: TRBD1; len: 14; CDR3nt: TGTGCCAGCAGCCCCCGCACAGGGGGAAGTGAGCAGTTCTTC; CDR3aa: CASSPRTGGSEQFF
v_gene: TRBV7-9; j_gene: TRBJ1-1; d_gene: .; len: 13; CDR3nt: TGTGCCAGCAGCTTAGATATGAACACTGAAGCTTTCTTT; CDR3aa: CASSLDMNTEAFF
v_gene: TRBV28; j_gene: TRBJ2-3; d_gene: .; len: 16; CDR3nt: TGTGCCAGCGGGGAGGCTAGGATCTCTGGCACAGATACGCAGTATTTT; CDR3aa: CASGEARISGTDTQYF
v_gene: TRBV7-3; j_gene: TRBJ2-1; d_gene: TRBD2; len: 16; CDR3nt: TGTGCCAGCAGTCGACGGACTAGCGGAACCGACAATGAGCAGTTCTTC; CDR3aa: CASSRRTSGTDNEQFF
v_gene: TRBV7-9; j_gene: TRBJ2-5; d_gene: TRBD2; len: 13; CDR3nt: TGTGCCAGCAGTCTTAGCGGGGAAGAGACCCAGTACTTC; CDR3aa: CASSLSGEETQYF
v_gene: TRBV5-6; j_gene: TRBJ2-5; d_gene: .; len: 16; CDR3nt: TGTGCCAGCAGCTTGGAGATCCGGGGGGCTGAAGAGACCCAGTACTTC; CDR3aa: CASSLEIRGAEETQYF